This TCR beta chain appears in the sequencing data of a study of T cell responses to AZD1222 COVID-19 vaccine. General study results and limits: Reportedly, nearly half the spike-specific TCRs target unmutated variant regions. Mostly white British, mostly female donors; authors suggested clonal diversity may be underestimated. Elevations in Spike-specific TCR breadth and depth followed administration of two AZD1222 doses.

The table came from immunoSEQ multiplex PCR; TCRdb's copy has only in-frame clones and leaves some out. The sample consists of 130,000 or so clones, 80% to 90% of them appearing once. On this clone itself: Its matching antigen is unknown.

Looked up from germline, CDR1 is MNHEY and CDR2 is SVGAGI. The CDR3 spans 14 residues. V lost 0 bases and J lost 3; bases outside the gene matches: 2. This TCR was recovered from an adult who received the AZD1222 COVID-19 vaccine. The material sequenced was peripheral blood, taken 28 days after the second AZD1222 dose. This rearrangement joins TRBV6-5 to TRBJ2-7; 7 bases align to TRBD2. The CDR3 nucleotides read TGTGCCAGCAGTTACTCTCCGGGGGGCTACGAGCAGTACTTC. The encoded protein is CASSYSPGGYEQYF.